The present T cell receptor beta chain was sequenced within a study of T cells in Graves' hyperthyroidism and ophthalmopathy. The CDR3 length is 15 residues. V lost 4 bases, J lost 4 bases, and 6 bases stayed unmatched. Looked up from germline, CDR1 is LNHDA and CDR2 is SQIVND (reference sequence). This clonotype appeared many times. The TCR beta CDR3 regions underwent amplification using RNA transcripts as the source. Initially, a first-round RT-PCR of the TCR CDR3 employed the HTBI primer set. TCRdb processed the multiplex PCR reads anew with MiXCR; each CDR3 protein has one entry. Among more than 300,000 distinct CDR3 sequences, 15% to 20% were seen once, and the ten largest hold approximately 33%.

This chain uses TRBV19 with TRBJ2-3; 9 bases agree with TRBD2. The receptor's source is a woman under 40 with Graves' hyperthyroidism that later progressed to Graves' ophthalmopathy. What was sequenced was blood. The CDR3 protein is CASSTLAGDADTQYF. The CDR3 nucleotides are TGTGCCAGTAGTACGTTAGCGGGAGACGCAGATACGCAGTATTTT. Looking up the rest from reference TRBV19 and TRBJ2-3 gives the full variable domain: DGGITQSPKYLFRKEGQNVTLSCEQNLNHDAMYWYRQDPGQGLRLIYYSQIVNDFQKGDIAEGYSVSREKKESFPLTVTSAQKNPTAFYLCASSTLAGDADTQYFGPGTRLTVL.